The rows below give T cell receptor beta chains drawn from one sample of a study of T-cell reconstitution after alpha-beta-depleted transplantation in children. TCRdb re-derived calls from the PCR reads in MiXCR, one entry per CDR3 protein. The sample gives around 440,000 distinct CDR3 sequences, roughly 15% of which show up once; around 28% is in the top ten. The input for sequencing was PBMCs, mostly from graft donor cells, taken 360 days after TCRalphabeta/CD19-depleted stem cell transplant. Receptor source: a boy younger than two who had a stem cell transplant for Wiskott-Aldrich syndrome, so the T cells may come from the graft donor. The CDR3 runs from the conserved cysteine through the conserved F or W. A D gene is named only where the DNA matches it firmly. Rows give clone size only sometimes, using once, few, many, or a class for an expanded clone.

v_call	j_call	d_call	clone_size	cdr3_aa	cdr3_nt
TRBV7-9	TRBJ2-7	TRBD2	.	CASSDSGREAYEQYF	TGTGCCAGCAGCGATAGCGGGAGAGAGGCCTACGAGCAGTACTTC
TRBV7-9	TRBJ2-2	.	many	CASSFRTETGELFF	TGTGCCAGCAGCTTCAGGACAGAAACCGGGGAGCTGTTTTTT
TRBV10-3	TRBJ2-7	.	many	CAIRREDEQYF	TGTGCCATCAGGAGGGAAGACGAGCAGTACTTC
TRBV28	TRBJ1-1	TRBD1	few	CASSFLDREAAEAFF	TGTGCCAGCAGTTTCCTTGACAGGGAGGCGGCTGAAGCTTTCTTT
TRBV20-1	TRBJ2-7	.	.	CSAPSGQLDSYEQYF	TGCAGTGCCCCGAGCGGACAGCTAGACTCCTACGAGCAGTACTTC
TRBV10-3	TRBJ2-3	TRBD2	many	CAISESRAGRTDTQYF	TGTGCCATCAGTGAGTCAAGAGCGGGACGCACAGATACGCAGTATTTT
TRBV7-9	TRBJ2-1	.	few	CASSVKGSSYNEQFF	TGTGCCAGCAGCGTCAAGGGGAGCTCCTACAATGAGCAGTTCTTC
TRBV4-1	TRBJ2-1	TRBD1	.	CASSHNRDRPNEQFF	TGCGCCAGCAGCCACAACCGGGACAGACCCAATGAGCAGTTCTTC
TRBV12-3/TRBV12-4	TRBJ2-1	.	.	CASSPRGYGGNPNNEQFF	TGTGCCAGCAGCCCCCGTGGCTATGGCGGAAATCCCAACAATGAGCAGTTCTTC
TRBV15	TRBJ2-2	TRBD2	few	CATSSTGTSDPNTGELFF	TGTGCCACCAGCAGTACCGGGACTAGCGACCCGAACACCGGGGAGCTGTTTTTT
TRBV15	TRBJ1-1	TRBD1	.	CATSGWTGLGTEAFF	TGTGCCACCAGCGGGTGGACAGGGCTAGGCACTGAAGCTTTCTTT
TRBV5-1	TRBJ2-3	.	few	CASSVSSDTQYF	TGCGCCAGCAGCGTGTCCTCGGATACGCAGTATTTT
TRBV29-1	TRBJ2-1	.	few	CSVDYNEQFF	TGCAGCGTTGACTACAATGAGCAGTTCTTC
TRBV6-5	TRBJ2-3	.	.	CASSYSLALDTQYF	TGTGCCAGCAGTTACTCGCTAGCGTTAGATACGCAGTATTTT
TRBV18	TRBJ2-5	TRBD1	.	CASSPGQGRRETQYF	TGTGCCAGCTCACCCGGACAGGGTCGGAGAGAGACCCAGTACTTC
TRBV7-2	TRBJ2-7	.	many	CASSLGPKYEQYF	TGTGCCAGCAGCTTAGGACCGAAGTACGAGCAGTACTTC
TRBV5-1	TRBJ2-1	TRBD1	few	CASSSHGTGGGEQFF	TGCGCCAGCAGCTCACACGGGACAGGGGGCGGCGAGCAGTTCTTC
TRBV15	TRBJ1-3	.	once	CATSLSGSGNTIYF	TGTGCCACGTCTCTGTCAGGGTCTGGAAACACCATATATTTT
TRBV7-8	TRBJ1-4	.	few	CASSLEDKLFF	TGTGCCAGCAGCTTAGAGGATAAACTGTTTTTT
TRBV10-1	TRBJ2-2	.	few	CASSEGTYTGELFF	TGCGCCAGCAGTGAGGGTACCTACACCGGGGAGCTGTTTTTT
TRBV6-5	TRBJ2-1	.	.	CASSYTLADPRRFF	TGTGCCAGCAGTTACACCTTAGCGGACCCACGGAGGTTCTTC